One sample yielded the 6 T cell receptor beta chains listed below, sequenced in a study of blood T cells in healthy people across ages. A second PCR of 7 to 11 cycles used a sample-barcoded 5' primer and a J-beta primer mix. In TCRdb, the 5' RACE reads were re-called with MiXCR into one record per CDR3 protein. Of hundreds of thousands of distinct CDR3 sequences listed, around half were seen once; the top ten hold 30% to 40%. The sequenced sample consisted of blood. The receptors come from a woman aged 55-75 years in good health.

This clonotype has just one count. The chain uses TRBV27 and TRBJ2-7, with 9 bases lining up with TRBD1. V lost 2 bases, J lost 2 bases, and 7 bases stayed unmatched. The length of the CDR3 is 16 residues. CDR1 is MNHEY, CDR2 SMNVEV, per germline (reference sequence). CDR3 sequence reads: CASSLKGQGVTYEQYF. The DNA of the CDR3 is TGTGCCAGCAGTTTAAAGGGACAGGGCGTTACCTACGAGCAGTACTTC.

The chain links TRBV6-2 or TRBV6-3 to TRBJ1-5, with D tentatively TRBD1 (6 bases). There are 14 residues in the CDR3. From germline, CDR1 is MNHEY and CDR2 SVGEGT. The V gene lost 7 bases and the J gene lost 3 bases, with 13 bases spanning the gap. CDR3: CASTLQGANQPQHF. The CDR3 DNA is TGTGCCAGCACTTTACAGGGTGCCAATCAGCCCCAGCATTTT.

Comment on this clonotype: The germline gene is not matched at one end of the junction; a read error may be the cause. The chain joins TRBV4-3 to TRBJ2-7; 7 bases align to TRBD1. The CDR3 spans 14 residues. CDR1 and CDR2 (germline): LGHNA, YSLEER. The CDR3 DNA is TGCGCCAGCAGCCAAAACAGGGGACCCTACGGGCAGTACTTC. This encodes CASSQNRGPYGQYF.

The rearrangement joins TRBV18 to TRBJ1-1; TRBD1 is a possible D gene (6 bases). The CDR3 sequence is 14 residues long. Germline V gene sequence: CDR1 KGHSH, CDR2 LQKENI. V lost 1 base and J 2 bases, leaving 8 bases between the germline ends. CDR3 sequence: CASSPQGDNTEAFF. Written as DNA, the CDR3 is TGTGCCAGCTCACCACAGGGGGACAACACTGAAGCTTTCTTT.

CDR3 loop: CASSSRTGRDSYNEQYF. The CDR3 DNA sequence: TGTGCCAGCAGCTCTAGGACAGGGCGGGATTCCTACAATGAGCAGTACTTC. The rearrangement links TRBV7-9 to TRBJ2-1; 8 bases match TRBD1. The end of the DNA fits TRBJ2-7 better, so the J call may be wrong. This CDR3 comprises 17 residues. Germline values: CDR1 SEHNR, CDR2 FQNEAQ (reference sequence).

The chain links TRBV3-1 to TRBJ2-7, with D uncertain. CDR1 and CDR2 (germline): LGHDT, YNNKEL (reference sequence). This CDR3 region has 13 residues. Trimming removed 2 bases from V and 2 bases from J, with 7 bases in between. CDR3 loop: CASSQTPTYEQYF. The DNA of the CDR3 is TGTGCCAGCAGCCAAACACCTACCTACGAGCAGTACTTC.